The 25 T cell receptor beta chains in this list originate from one sample, sequenced in a study of blood T cell repertoires in COVID-19. This table comes from immunoSEQ multiplex PCR, and its TCRdb copy is limited to in-frame clones, with some not included. The repertoire holds around 70,000 clones, with 82% as singletons. Source material: peripheral blood. The receptor set was obtained from a man between 60 and 75 years old with acute or convalescent COVID-19.

J is TRBJ2-1 and V is TRBV10-3; 7 nucleotides line up with TRBD2. The ends lost 10 bases at V and 6 bases at J; junction bases unmatched: 12. Germline V gene sequence: CDR1 ENHRY, CDR2 SYGVKD. The CDR3 covers 14 residues. This chain's CDR3 is CATAGGLVLNEQFF. CDR3 bases: TGTGCCACAGCCGGAGGACTAGTTCTCAATGAGCAGTTCTTC.

This clone was observed a few times. The genes are TRBV19 and TRBJ1-5; 7 nucleotides line up with TRBD1. CDR3 length: 15 residues. With V trimmed by 4 bases and J by 3 bases, 6 bases remained unmatched. From germline, CDR1 is LNHDA and CDR2 SQIVND (reference sequence). For the CDR3, the DNA is TGTGCCAGTAGTAGACAAGGGACAGCCAATCAGCCCCAGCATTTT. Translating gives CASSRQGTANQPQHF.

The chain combines TRBV6-6 with TRBJ1-2; D gene unclear. V lost 2 bases and J 3 bases, leaving 10 bases between the germline ends. The CDR3 length is 14 residues. In germline, CDR1 is MNHNY, CDR2 SVGAGI (reference sequence). CDR3 bases: TGTGCCAGCAGTTACGTCGGGCGGGACTATGGCTACACCTTC. This encodes CASSYVGRDYGYTF.

This clone was observed a few times. The rearrangement uses TRBV12-3 or TRBV12-4 and TRBJ1-1, with TRBD1 matching 8 bases. CDR3 length equals 13 residues. J was trimmed by 5 bases and V by 8 bases; bases with no gene match: 7. Written as DNA, the CDR3 is TGTGCCAGCGGCAGGGGGCGAAAAACTGAAGCTTTCTTT. Amino acid sequence: CASGRGRKTEAFF.

V and J are TRBV19 and TRBJ1-6, with D tentatively TRBD1 (6 bases). V gave up 3 bases and J gave up 0 bases, with 15 bases separating them. Germline CDR1 reads LNHDA; CDR2 reads SQIVND (reference sequence). This CDR3 spans 18 amino acids. CDR3: CASSIQQGFNSYNSPLHF. CDR3 nucleotides: TGTGCCAGTAGTATCCAACAGGGCTTTAACTCCTATAATTCACCCCTCCACTTT. Combining the CDR3 with reference TRBV19 and TRBJ1-6 gives the whole variable domain DGGITQSPKYLFRKEGQNVTLSCEQNLNHDAMYWYRQDPGQGLRLIYYSQIVNDFQKGDIAEGYSVSREKKESFPLTVTSAQKNPTAFYLCASSIQQGFNSYNSPLHFGNGTRLTVT.

This clone occurred once. This chain links TRBV5-1 with TRBJ2-3; TRBD1 might be the D (6 bases). The CDR3 sequence is 15 residues long. Between the trimmed V and J ends, which lost 0 bases and 2 bases, there was a span of 10 bases. Germline lookup yields CDR1 SGHRS and CDR2 YFSETQ. This CDR3 is CASSLDRAYTDTQYF. The CDR3 DNA reads TGCGCCAGCAGCTTGGACAGGGCCTACACAGATACGCAGTATTTT.

CDR3 sequence (DNA): TGTGCCAGCAGACGACAGAGTAACACTGAAGCTTTCTTT. This sequence encodes CASRRQSNTEAFF. The chain recombines TRBV6-5 with TRBJ1-1; perhaps TRBD1 as D (5 bases). The germline V and J ends were trimmed by 6 bases and 2 bases, with 10 bases remaining between them. CDR3 length equals 13 residues. Germline lookup yields CDR1 MNHEY and CDR2 SVGAGI.

CDR3 loop: CASSLPTDGLTDTQYF. The CDR3 DNA sequence: TGCGCCAGCAGCTTGCCTACAGACGGCCTCACAGATACGCAGTATTTT. This chain links TRBV5-1 with TRBJ2-3; the D is unclear. The V gene's germline CDR1 is SGHRS and CDR2 YFSETQ. CDR3 size: 16 residues. V lost 1 base, J lost 2 bases, and 14 bases lay in between.

This clone was detected only a few times. This chain connects TRBV27 to TRBJ2-5; 9 bases fit TRBD1. Germline V CDR1 and CDR2: MNHEY, SMNVEV (reference sequence). The CDR3 is 14 amino acids. J lost 3 bases, V lost 1 base, and 0 bases had no gene match. The CDR3 DNA reads TGTGCCAGCAGTTTATGGACAGGGGAAGAGACCCAGTACTTC. It translates to CASSLWTGEETQYF.

This chain connects TRBV4-3 to TRBJ2-7, with 8 bases matching TRBD1. The germline CDR1 and CDR2 sequences are LGHNA and YSLEER. The length of the CDR3 is 13 residues. The junction had 2 bases not matched to a gene; V was cut back by 4 bases and J by 3 bases. The CDR3 nucleotides are TGCGCCAGCAGCCGAGGACAGGGCTACGAGCAGTACTTC. Translation: CASSRGQGYEQYF.

This clone occurred once. The chain has TRBV30 and TRBJ1-6; 9 bases align to TRBD1. Trimming took 3 bases from V and 14 from J; bases not matched to a gene: 11. CDR3 length: 14 amino acids. The germline gives CDR1 GTSNPN, CDR2 SVGIG (reference sequence). CDR3 residues: CAWRGGQGSRALHF. The CDR3, as DNA: TGTGCCTGGAGGGGGGGACAGGGCAGTCGAGCCCTCCACTTT.

This chain joins TRBV9 and TRBJ2-1, with 12 bases matching TRBD1. Looked up from germline, CDR1 is SGDLS and CDR2 is YYNGEE. V lost 4 bases to trimming and J lost 5 bases; unmatched junction nucleotides: 16. The CDR3 is made up of 19 amino acids. The CDR3, as DNA: TGTGCCAGCAGCTCGAGGGGACAGGGGGCTTGGAGACGAGACAATGAGCAGTTCTTC. Its translation: CASSSRGQGAWRRDNEQFF.

This clone was seen only once. V is TRBV5-5 and J is TRBJ2-3; D may be TRBD1 (5 bases). The V gene lost 0 bases and the J gene lost 2 bases, with 10 bases spanning the gap. There are 15 residues in the CDR3. CDR1 SGHKS and CDR2 YYEKEE come from the germline V gene (reference sequence). The DNA of the CDR3 is TGTGCCAGCAGCTTGGCCACAGGATACACAGATACGCAGTATTTT. Its protein is CASSLATGYTDTQYF.

This sequence joins TRBV9 and TRBJ1-4, with 8 bases fitting TRBD1. The CDR3 runs to 16 residues. The ends lost 4 bases at V and 0 bases at J; junction bases unmatched: 5. Germline CDR1 reads SGDLS; CDR2 reads YYNGEE. The CDR3 reads CASSIEQGATNEKLFF. The CDR3, as DNA: TGTGCCAGCAGCATCGAACAGGGGGCAACTAATGAAAAACTGTTTTTT.

V is TRBV6-1 and J is TRBJ1-3; D remains unclear. The V and J ends lost 3 bases and 3 bases respectively, with 18 bases between them. The germline V gene has CDR1 MNHNS and CDR2 SASEGT. The CDR3 is made up of 17 amino acids. The CDR3 spells CASSDSGLVSGGNTIYF. The DNA of the CDR3 is TGTGCCAGCAGTGATTCGGGGTTAGTTAGTGGTGGAAACACCATATATTTT.

As regards this clone: This sample includes further DNA sequences coding for the same CDR3. The V and J genes are TRBV2 and TRBJ2-5, with 8 bases fitting TRBD1. The CDR3 length is 14 residues. Germline CDR1 reads SNHLY; CDR2 reads FYNNEI. J lost 1 base, V lost 4 bases, and 2 bases had no gene match. The CDR3 is CASSADRAQETQYF. For the CDR3, the DNA is TGTGCCAGCAGTGCGGACAGGGCCCAAGAGACCCAGTACTTC.

The rearrangement uses TRBV5-1 and TRBJ2-5; 11 bases map to TRBD2. The ends lost 0 bases at V and 7 bases at J; junction bases unmatched: 2. The CDR3 is made up of 14 amino acids. The V gene's germline CDR1 is SGHRS and CDR2 YFSETQ. The CDR3 nucleotides read TGCGCCAGCAGCTTGGATAGCGGGGGGGCGACCCAGTACTTC. Translating gives CASSLDSGGATQYF.

The gene calls are TRBV7-9 and TRBJ1-2; D is uncertain. CDR1 and CDR2 from the germline V gene are SEHNR and FQNEAQ (reference sequence). CDR3 length: 14 amino acids. V was cut by 4 bases and J by 5 bases, with 14 bases left in between. CDR3 amino acids: CASSSSGVNYGYTF. CDR3 DNA: TGTGCCAGCAGCTCGTCGGGAGTGAATTATGGCTACACCTTC.

This clone has a single count. The chain recombines TRBV11-3 with TRBJ2-1; no clear D gene. The ends were cut back, 0 bases at V and 0 bases at J, with 6 bases in the middle. Looked up from germline, CDR1 is SGHNT and CDR2 is YENEEA. This CDR3 comprises 15 residues. CDR3 in amino acids: CASSLDGYSYNEQFF. DNA of the CDR3: TGTGCCAGCAGCTTAGACGGGTACTCCTACAATGAGCAGTTCTTC.

The chain recombines TRBV11-3 with TRBJ2-3, with TRBD2 matching over 9 bases. Germline assignment: CDR1 SGHNT and CDR2 YENEEA. The trim removed 5 bases at V and 2 bases at J, leaving 5 bases unmatched. The CDR3 length is 15 residues. Here the CDR3 DNA reads TGTGCCAGCAGCGTTAGCGGGGGTGTCACAGATACGCAGTATTTT. As protein: CASSVSGGVTDTQYF.

The chain combines TRBV4-1 with TRBJ1-5; D gene uncertain. CDR3 length: 15 amino acids. V was cut by 1 base and J by 1 base, with 8 bases left in between. Looked up from germline, CDR1 is MGHRA and CDR2 is YSYEKL. DNA of the CDR3: TGCGCCAGCAGCCAAGGTACTGTGAGCAATCAGCCCCAGCATTTT. It encodes CASSQGTVSNQPQHF.

The rearrangement joins TRBV27 to TRBJ2-3; D is ambiguous. The germline gives CDR1 MNHEY, CDR2 SMNVEV (reference sequence). CDR3 length: 15 amino acids. Trimming shortened V by 3 bases and J by 2 bases, and 12 bases separated the two germline ends. CDR3 DNA sequence: TGTGCCAGCAGTTTCCGAGCAACCCACACAGATACGCAGTATTTT. The encoded protein is CASSFRATHTDTQYF.

This chain joins TRBV10-3 and TRBJ1-1; TRBD1 is a possible D gene (6 bases). The CDR3 has 16 amino acids. The germline V and J ends were trimmed by 5 bases and 1 base, with 17 bases remaining between them. Germline CDR1 ENHRY, CDR2 SYGVKD. CDR3 amino acids: CAISKTQGKGNTEAFF. For the CDR3, the DNA is TGTGCCATCAGTAAAACTCAGGGGAAGGGGAACACTGAAGCTTTCTTT.

V is TRBV6-2 or TRBV6-3 and J is TRBJ1-1; 7 bases are a match to TRBD1. The CDR3 sequence is 17 residues long. In germline, CDR1 is MNHEY, CDR2 SVGEGT. Trimming at V came to 3 bases and at J to 0 bases, leaving 10 bases not matched to a gene. The CDR3 coding sequence is TGTGCCAGCAGTTATAACGTCGATCAGGGGGTGAACACTGAAGCTTTCTTT. Translated, it gives CASSYNVDQGVNTEAFF.

The sample holds a few counts of this clone. V usage is TRBV11-2 and J usage is TRBJ1-3; D might be TRBD1 (6 bases). CDR3 size: 16 residues. V was cut by 4 bases and J by 0 bases, with 13 bases left in between. Germline V gene data show CDR1 as SGHAT and CDR2 as FQNNGV. CDR3 DNA: TGTGCCAGCAGCTCATCCAGGGGCGCCTCTGGAAACACCATATATTTT. Its protein is CASSSSRGASGNTIYF.